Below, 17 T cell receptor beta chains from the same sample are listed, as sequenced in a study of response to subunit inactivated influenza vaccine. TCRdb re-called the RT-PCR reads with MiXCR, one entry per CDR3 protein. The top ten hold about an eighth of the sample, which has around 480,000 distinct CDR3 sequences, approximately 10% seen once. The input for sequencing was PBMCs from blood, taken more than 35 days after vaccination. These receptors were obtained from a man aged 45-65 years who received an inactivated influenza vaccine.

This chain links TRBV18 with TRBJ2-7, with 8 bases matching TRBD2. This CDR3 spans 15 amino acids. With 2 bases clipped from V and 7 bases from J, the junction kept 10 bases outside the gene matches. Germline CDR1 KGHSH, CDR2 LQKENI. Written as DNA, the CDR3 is TGTGCCAGCTCACCATCGTTAGCGGGGTCCCCGGAGCAGTACTTC. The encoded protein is CASSPSLAGSPEQYF. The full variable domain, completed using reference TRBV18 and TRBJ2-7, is NAGVMQNPRHLVRRRGQEARLRCSPMKGHSHVYWYRQLPEEGLKFMVYLQKENIIDESGMPKERFSAEFPKEGPSILRIQQVVRGDSAAYFCASSPSLAGSPEQYFGPGTRLTVT.

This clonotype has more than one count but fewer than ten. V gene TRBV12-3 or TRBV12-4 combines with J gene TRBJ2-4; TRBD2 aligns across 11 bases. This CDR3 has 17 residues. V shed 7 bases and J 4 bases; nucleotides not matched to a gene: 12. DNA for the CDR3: TGTGCCAGCAACTTCCATGGGACTAGCGGCTATAAAAACATTCAGTACTTC. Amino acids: CASNFHGTSGYKNIQYF.

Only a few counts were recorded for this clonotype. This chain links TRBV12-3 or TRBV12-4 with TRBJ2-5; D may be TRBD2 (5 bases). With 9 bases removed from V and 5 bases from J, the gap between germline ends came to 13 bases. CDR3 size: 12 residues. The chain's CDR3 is CASHGGEETQYF. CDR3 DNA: TGTGCCAGTCATGGTGGGGAGGAGACCCAGTACTTC.

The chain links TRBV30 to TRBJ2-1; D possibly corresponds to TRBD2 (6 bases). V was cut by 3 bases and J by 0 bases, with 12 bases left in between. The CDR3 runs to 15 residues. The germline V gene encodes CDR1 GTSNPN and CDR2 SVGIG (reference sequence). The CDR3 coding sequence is TGTGCCTGGAGCAACTTAGCGGTCTCCTACAATGAGCAGTTCTTC. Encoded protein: CAWSNLAVSYNEQFF.

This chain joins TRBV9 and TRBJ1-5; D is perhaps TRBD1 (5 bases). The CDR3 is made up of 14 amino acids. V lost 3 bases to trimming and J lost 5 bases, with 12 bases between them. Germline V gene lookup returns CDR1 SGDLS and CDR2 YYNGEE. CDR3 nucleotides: TGTGCCAGCAGCGCTCAGGGATTCCATCAGCCCCAGCATTTT. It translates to CASSAQGFHQPQHF.

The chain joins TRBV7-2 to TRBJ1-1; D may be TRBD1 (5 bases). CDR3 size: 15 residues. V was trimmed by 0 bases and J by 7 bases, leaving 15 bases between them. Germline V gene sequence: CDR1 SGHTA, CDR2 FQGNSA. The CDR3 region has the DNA TGTGCCAGCAGCTTAGCCAGGGCGGAAGGCATTGAAGCTTTCTTT. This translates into CASSLARAEGIEAFF.

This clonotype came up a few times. Here the CDR3 reads CASSLAGNSNTGELFF. CDR3 in DNA: TGCGCCAGCAGCTTGGCCGGCAACTCGAACACCGGGGAGCTGTTTTTT. The gene calls are TRBV5-1 and TRBJ2-2; D not certain. The V end was cut by 0 bases, the J end by 0 bases, with 9 bases between. The CDR3 contains 16 residues. Germline CDR1 and CDR2: SGHRS and YFSETQ.

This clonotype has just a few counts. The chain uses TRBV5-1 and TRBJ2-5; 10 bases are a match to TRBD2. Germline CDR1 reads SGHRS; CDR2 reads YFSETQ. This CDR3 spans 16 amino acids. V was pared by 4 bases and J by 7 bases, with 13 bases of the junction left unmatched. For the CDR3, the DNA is TGCGCCAGCAGCGTTGATCTAGCGGGGGTCTCGGGGACCCAGTACTTC. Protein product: CASSVDLAGVSGTQYF.

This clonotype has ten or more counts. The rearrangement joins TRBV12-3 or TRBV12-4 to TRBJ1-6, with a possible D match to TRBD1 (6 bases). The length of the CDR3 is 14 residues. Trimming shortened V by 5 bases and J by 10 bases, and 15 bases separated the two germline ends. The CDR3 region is CASSPSRGGSPLHF. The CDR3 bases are TGTGCCAGCAGTCCCTCCAGGGGTGGGTCACCCCTCCACTTT.

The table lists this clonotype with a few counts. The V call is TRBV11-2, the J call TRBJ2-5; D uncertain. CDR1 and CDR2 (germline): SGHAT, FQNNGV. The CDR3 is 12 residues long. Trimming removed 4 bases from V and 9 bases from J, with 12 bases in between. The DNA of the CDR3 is TGTGCCAGCAGCTCGGATGGCGGTTCCCAGTACTTC. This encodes CASSSDGGSQYF.

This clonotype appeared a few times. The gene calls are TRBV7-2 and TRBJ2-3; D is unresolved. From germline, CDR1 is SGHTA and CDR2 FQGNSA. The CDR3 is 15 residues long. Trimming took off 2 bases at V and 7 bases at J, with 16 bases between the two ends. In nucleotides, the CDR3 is TGTGCCAGCAGCTTAATATATACCCCACCGAATACGCAGTATTTT. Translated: CASSLIYTPPNTQYF.

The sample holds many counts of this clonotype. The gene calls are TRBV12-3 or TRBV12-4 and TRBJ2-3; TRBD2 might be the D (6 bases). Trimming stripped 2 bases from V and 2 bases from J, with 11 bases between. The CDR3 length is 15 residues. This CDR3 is CASSLLRGYTDTQYF. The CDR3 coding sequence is TGTGCCAGCAGTTTATTGCGGGGTTACACAGATACGCAGTATTTT.

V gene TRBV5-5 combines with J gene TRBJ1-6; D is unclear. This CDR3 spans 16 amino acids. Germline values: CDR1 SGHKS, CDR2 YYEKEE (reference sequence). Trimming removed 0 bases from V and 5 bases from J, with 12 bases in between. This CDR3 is CASSLVWQVNNSPLHF. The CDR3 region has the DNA TGTGCCAGCAGCTTGGTGTGGCAGGTCAATAATTCACCCCTCCACTTT.

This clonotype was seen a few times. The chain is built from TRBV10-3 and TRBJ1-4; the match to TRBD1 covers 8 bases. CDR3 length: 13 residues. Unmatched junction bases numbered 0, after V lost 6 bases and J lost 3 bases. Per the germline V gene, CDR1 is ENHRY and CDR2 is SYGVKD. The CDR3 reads CAIRQGANEKLFF. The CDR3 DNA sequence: TGTGCCATCAGACAGGGGGCTAATGAAAAACTGTTTTTT.

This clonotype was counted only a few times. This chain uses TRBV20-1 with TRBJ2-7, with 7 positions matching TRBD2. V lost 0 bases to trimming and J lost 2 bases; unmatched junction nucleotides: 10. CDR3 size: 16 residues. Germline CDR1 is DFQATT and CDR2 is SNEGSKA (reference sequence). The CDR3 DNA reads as TGCAGTGCTAGAGATCTAGGGAGCGGGGTAACCTACGAGCAGTACTTC. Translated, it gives CSARDLGSGVTYEQYF.

The CDR3 bases are TGTGCCAGCAGTGACTCTTCCGGCAGGGGGCTGGGAGATACGCAGTATTTT. It codes for CASSDSSGRGLGDTQYF. J is TRBJ2-3 and V is TRBV6-4; 8 positions agree with TRBD1. The germline gives CDR1 MRHNA, CDR2 SNTAGT. The CDR3 spans 17 residues. With 0 bases clipped from V and 5 bases from J, the junction kept 10 bases outside the gene matches.

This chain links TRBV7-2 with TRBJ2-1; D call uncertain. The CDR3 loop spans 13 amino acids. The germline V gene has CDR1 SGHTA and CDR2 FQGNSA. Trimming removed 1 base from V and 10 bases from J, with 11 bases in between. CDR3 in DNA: TGTGCCAGCAGCTTAGGGGCAAGAGAGGAGCAGTTCTTC. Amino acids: CASSLGAREEQFF.